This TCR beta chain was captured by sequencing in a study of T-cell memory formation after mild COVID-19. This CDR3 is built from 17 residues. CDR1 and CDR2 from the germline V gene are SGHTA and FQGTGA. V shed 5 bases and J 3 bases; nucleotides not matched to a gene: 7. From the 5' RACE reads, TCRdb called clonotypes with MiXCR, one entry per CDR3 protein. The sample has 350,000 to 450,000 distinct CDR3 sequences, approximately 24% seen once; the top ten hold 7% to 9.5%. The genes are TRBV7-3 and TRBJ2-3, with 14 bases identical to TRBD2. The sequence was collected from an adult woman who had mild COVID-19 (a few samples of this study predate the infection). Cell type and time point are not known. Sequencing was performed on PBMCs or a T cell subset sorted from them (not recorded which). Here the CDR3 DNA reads TGTGCCAGCAGCCCGGGACTAGCGGGAGTTGGTACAGATACGCAGTATTTT. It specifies CASSPGLAGVGTDTQYF.